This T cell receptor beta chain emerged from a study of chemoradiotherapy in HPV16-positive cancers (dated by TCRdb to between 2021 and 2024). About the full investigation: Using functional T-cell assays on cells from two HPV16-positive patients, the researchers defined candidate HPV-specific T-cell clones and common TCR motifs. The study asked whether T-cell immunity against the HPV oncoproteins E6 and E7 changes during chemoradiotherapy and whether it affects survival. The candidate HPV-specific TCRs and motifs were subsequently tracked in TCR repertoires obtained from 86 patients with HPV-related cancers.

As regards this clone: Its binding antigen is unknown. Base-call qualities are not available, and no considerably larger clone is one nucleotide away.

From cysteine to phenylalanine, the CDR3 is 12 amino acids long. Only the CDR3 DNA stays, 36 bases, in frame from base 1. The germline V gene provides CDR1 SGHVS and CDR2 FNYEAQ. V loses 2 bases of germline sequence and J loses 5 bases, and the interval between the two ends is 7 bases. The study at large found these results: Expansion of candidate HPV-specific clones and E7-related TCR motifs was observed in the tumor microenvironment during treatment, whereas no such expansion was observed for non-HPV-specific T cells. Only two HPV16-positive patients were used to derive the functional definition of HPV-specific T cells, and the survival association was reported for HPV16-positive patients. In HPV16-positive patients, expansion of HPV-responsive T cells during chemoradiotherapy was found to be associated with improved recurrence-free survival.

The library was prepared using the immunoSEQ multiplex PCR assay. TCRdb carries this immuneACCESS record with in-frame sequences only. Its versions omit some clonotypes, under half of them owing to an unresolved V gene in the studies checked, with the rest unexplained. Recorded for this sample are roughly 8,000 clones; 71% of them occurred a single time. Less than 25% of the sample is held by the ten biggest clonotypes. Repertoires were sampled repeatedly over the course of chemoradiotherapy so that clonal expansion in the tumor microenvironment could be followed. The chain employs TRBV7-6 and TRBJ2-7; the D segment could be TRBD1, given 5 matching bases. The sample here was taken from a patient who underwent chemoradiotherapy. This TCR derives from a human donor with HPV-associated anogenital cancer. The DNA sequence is TGTGCCAGCAGCTTACTAGGGGACGAGCAGTACTTC. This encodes CASSLLGDEQYF.